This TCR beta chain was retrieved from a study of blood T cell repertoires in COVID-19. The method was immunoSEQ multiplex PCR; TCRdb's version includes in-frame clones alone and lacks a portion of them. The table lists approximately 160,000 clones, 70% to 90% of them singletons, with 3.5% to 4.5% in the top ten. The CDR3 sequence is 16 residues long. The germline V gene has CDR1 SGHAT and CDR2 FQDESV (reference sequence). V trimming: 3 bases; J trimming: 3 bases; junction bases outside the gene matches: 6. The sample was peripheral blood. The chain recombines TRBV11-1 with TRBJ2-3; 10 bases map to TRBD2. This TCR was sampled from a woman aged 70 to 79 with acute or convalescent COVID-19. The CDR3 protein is CASSFSPGLATDTQYF. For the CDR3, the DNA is TGTGCCAGCAGCTTTTCTCCGGGACTAGCGACAGATACGCAGTATTTT.